The 18 T cell receptor beta chains below were found in one sample sequenced in a study of beta chain features in type 1 diabetes. Study-wide points: Shortening that was moderate but significant affected the TCRB CDR3s of Type 1 diabetes patients in all four CD4+ subsets.

Antigens for these TCRs are unknown. The study reverse transcribed the entire isolated RNA, so it sequenced expressed TCRB transcripts. Libraries were prepared by immunoSEQ multiplex PCR; TCRdb keeps only in-frame clonotypes and omits some of them. Here the sample spans around 260,000 clones, approximately 24% being singletons. What was sequenced was naive CD4+ T cells from blood. The receptors come from a woman aged 30 to 39 with type 1 diabetes.

The table lists this clone with a few counts. The V gene is TRBV27, the J gene TRBJ2-1; D possibly corresponds to TRBD1 (5 bases). Germline V lookup: CDR1 MNHEY, CDR2 SMNVEV (reference sequence). V was shortened by 7 bases and J by 5 bases, with 12 bases between the two germline ends. The CDR3 covers 13 residues. CDR3 loop: CASTRTLHNEQFF. The DNA of the CDR3 is TGTGCCAGCACCCGGACACTTCACAATGAGCAGTTCTTC.

This clone occurred a few times. This chain uses TRBV5-1 with TRBJ2-3; 10 positions agree with TRBD1. There are 18 residues in the CDR3. J gave up 2 bases and V 0 bases, and 9 bases lay outside the gene matches. CDR1 is SGHRS and CDR2 is YFSETQ in the germline V gene. The CDR3 loop is CASSLGRTGGISTDTQYF. For the CDR3, the DNA is TGCGCCAGCAGCTTGGGACGGACAGGGGGGATCTCCACAGATACGCAGTATTTT.

In this sample, this clone turned up a few times. Written as DNA, the CDR3 is TGTGCCAGCAGTGAATATGGCAGGCCCTACAATGAGCAGTTCTTC. It codes for CASSEYGRPYNEQFF. This chain uses TRBV2 with TRBJ2-1; D unresolved. The germline V gene encodes CDR1 SNHLY and CDR2 FYNNEI. The length of the CDR3 is 15 residues. V lost 2 bases, J lost 2 bases, and 10 bases lay in between.

The gene calls are TRBV4-2 and TRBJ2-7; TRBD2 matches at 10 bases. V trimming: 0 bases; J trimming: 4 bases; junction bases outside the gene matches: 6. The CDR3 runs to 16 residues. CDR1 and CDR2 from the germline V gene are LGHNA and YNFKEQ. The CDR3 loop reads CASSQDASGSRYEQYF. The CDR3 region has the DNA TGTGCCAGCAGCCAAGATGCTAGCGGGAGCCGGTACGAGCAGTACTTC.

This clone was found a few times. The chain is built from TRBV28 and TRBJ2-1; D perhaps matches TRBD2 (5 bases). Germline V gives CDR1 MDHEN, CDR2 SYDVKM. CDR3 size: 15 residues. Trimming took off 0 bases at V and 4 bases at J, with 10 bases between the two ends. The CDR3: CASSLWASSYNEQFF. The DNA for the CDR3 is TGTGCCAGCAGTTTATGGGCTAGCAGTTACAATGAGCAGTTCTTC.

This clone was counted a few times. V usage is TRBV9 and J usage is TRBJ2-1; 10 bases match TRBD2. Germline assignment: CDR1 SGDLS and CDR2 YYNGEE. With V trimmed by 0 bases and J by 8 bases, 8 bases remained unmatched. The CDR3 is 16 amino acids. CDR3 DNA: TGTGCCAGCAGCGTAGCTAGCGGGAGAAGGGGGTATGAGCAGTTCTTC. Translated: CASSVASGRRGYEQFF.

This clone was counted between two and nine times. V and J are TRBV30 and TRBJ2-7; maybe TRBD2 (6 bases). The CDR3 has 15 amino acids. V dropped 0 bases and J dropped 3 bases, with 15 bases sitting between them. Germline CDR1 reads GTSNPN; CDR2 reads SVGIG (reference sequence). The CDR3 sequence is CAWSVTGLTFYEQYF. The CDR3 coding sequence is TGTGCCTGGAGTGTTACGGGACTCACGTTCTACGAGCAGTACTTC.

Points on this clone: One end of the junction does not line up with germline, which may come from a read error. The rearrangement uses TRBV9 and TRBJ2-7, with TRBD1 matching 7 bases. Germline V gene lookup returns CDR1 SGDLS and CDR2 YYNGEE. This CDR3 has 15 amino acids. The CDR3 reads CASSVRGLPSHEQYF. The CDR3 DNA follows: TGTGCCAGCAGCGTAAGGGGGCTGCCCTCCCACGAGCAGTACTTC.

The gene calls are TRBV27 and TRBJ1-2; TRBD1 is a possible D gene (5 bases). The CDR3 consists of 14 residues. V dropped 3 bases and J dropped 2 bases, with 10 bases sitting between them. Germline V gene data show CDR1 as MNHEY and CDR2 as SMNVEV (reference sequence). Here the CDR3 reads CASSFLAGNYGYTF. CDR3 DNA: TGTGCCAGCAGTTTCTTAGCAGGGAACTATGGCTACACCTTC.

This clone was seen a few times. The rearrangement joins TRBV28 to TRBJ1-2; possibly TRBD1 for D (5 bases). CDR3 size: 14 residues. CDR1 is MDHEN, CDR2 SYDVKM, per germline. Trimming took 5 bases from V and 7 from J, leaving 17 bases between them. The CDR3: CASSEHGQSFGYTF. The CDR3 nucleotides read TGTGCCAGCAGTGAACATGGACAAAGTTTTGGCTACACCTTC.

The V gene is TRBV30, the J gene TRBJ1-2, with D possibly TRBD1 on 6 matching bases. The CDR3 contains 15 residues. Germline V gene lookup returns CDR1 GTSNPN and CDR2 SVGIG (reference sequence). Deletions cut 0 bases from V and 6 bases from J, with 17 bases between. CDR3 DNA sequence: TGTGCCTGGAGTGTATACAACAGGGTTTCGGATGGCTACACCTTC. Its protein product is CAWSVYNRVSDGYTF.

This clone has just a few counts. This chain uses TRBV2 with TRBJ2-1, with D perhaps TRBD1 (6 bases). The V end lost 8 bases, the J end lost 5 bases, and 10 bases lay between the germline ends. The CDR3 is 12 residues long. Germline CDR1 and CDR2: SNHLY and FYNNEI. This chain's CDR3 is CASSGANNEQFF. The CDR3 coding sequence is TGTGCCAGCTCAGGGGCAAACAATGAGCAGTTCTTC.

This clone has just a few counts. The chain combines TRBV23-1 with TRBJ1-1; 7 positions agree with TRBD1. TRBV23-1 is designated an ORF whose function remains uncertain. The CDR3 extends over 15 amino acids. The V gene end was trimmed by 4 bases and the J gene end by 0 bases; junction bases not matched to a gene: 5. CDR3 nucleotide sequence: TGCGCCAGCAGTCCCGGGGACAGTGTGAACACTGAAGCTTTCTTT. Protein: CASSPGDSVNTEAFF.

The chain recombines TRBV19 with TRBJ1-1; D is ambiguous. The V end lost 5 bases, the J end lost 7 bases, and 23 bases lay between the germline ends. Per the germline V gene, CDR1 is LNHDA and CDR2 is SQIVND (reference sequence). The CDR3 totals 16 residues. CDR3 coding DNA: TGTGCCAGTAGTTTAAACAGAGCTCTTGTCGTGGGTGAAGCTTTCTTT. It yields the protein CASSLNRALVVGEAFF.

The chain links TRBV9 to TRBJ2-7, with a tentative D call TRBD1 (6 bases). Germline V lookup: CDR1 SGDLS, CDR2 YYNGEE. The germline V and J ends were trimmed by 4 bases and 5 bases, with 19 bases remaining between them. There are 15 residues in the CDR3. The CDR3 DNA reads as TGTGCCAGCAGCCTAGGCCCCACGCACAGGGACGAGCAGTACTTC. Translated, it gives CASSLGPTHRDEQYF.

The rearrangement joins TRBV5-1 to TRBJ2-7; 8 nucleotides agree with TRBD1. Germline CDR1 is SGHRS and CDR2 is YFSETQ. Germline trimming cut 2 bases from V and 6 bases from J; bases unmatched to any gene: 10. The CDR3 sequence is 15 residues long. CDR3 bases: TGCGCCAGCAGCTTATGGACAGGGTCATCCACCGAGCAGTACTTC. Protein sequence: CASSLWTGSSTEQYF.

This clone came up a few times. The genes are TRBV2 and TRBJ2-3, with a possible D match to TRBD2 (5 bases). From germline, CDR1 is SNHLY and CDR2 FYNNEI. The CDR3 covers 16 residues. Trimming shortened V by 6 bases and J by 4 bases, and 20 bases separated the two germline ends. The CDR3 spells CASRLRPSGDPDTQYF. The CDR3 bases are TGTGCCAGCAGGCTCCGACCCAGCGGTGACCCAGATACGCAGTATTTT.

The chain carries TRBV19 and TRBJ1-5; TRBD1 might be the D (6 bases). Per germline, CDR1 LNHDA and CDR2 SQIVND (reference sequence). V gave up 3 bases and J gave up 1 base, with 13 bases separating them. The CDR3 extends over 16 amino acids. CDR3 in amino acids: CASSMGRGRSNQPQHF. The CDR3 DNA reads TGTGCCAGTAGTATGGGCAGGGGCAGAAGCAATCAGCCCCAGCATTTT.